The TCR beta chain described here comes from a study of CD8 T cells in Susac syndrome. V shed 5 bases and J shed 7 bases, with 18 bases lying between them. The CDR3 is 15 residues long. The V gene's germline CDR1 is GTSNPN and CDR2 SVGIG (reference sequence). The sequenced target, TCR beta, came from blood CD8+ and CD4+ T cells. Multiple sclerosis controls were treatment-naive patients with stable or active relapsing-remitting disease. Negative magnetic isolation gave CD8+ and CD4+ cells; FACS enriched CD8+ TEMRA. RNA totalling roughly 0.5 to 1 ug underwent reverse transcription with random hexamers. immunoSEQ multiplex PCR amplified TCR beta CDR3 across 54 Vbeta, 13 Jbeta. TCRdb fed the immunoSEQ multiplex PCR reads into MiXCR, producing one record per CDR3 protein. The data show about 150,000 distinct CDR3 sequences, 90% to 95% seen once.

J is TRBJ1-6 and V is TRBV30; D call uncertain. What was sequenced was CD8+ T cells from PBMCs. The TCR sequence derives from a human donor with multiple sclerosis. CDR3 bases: TGTGCCTGGGGCCCCTGGGGTACCCTCAATTCACCCCTCCACTTT. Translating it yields CAWGPWGTLNSPLHF.